This T cell receptor beta chain was captured by sequencing in a study of blood T cell repertoires in COVID-19 (dated by TCRdb to the early 2020s). Context from the whole study: The collaborator samples originated in the United States, Italy and Spain and spanned the acute and convalescent phases of COVID-19. Where HLA class I and class II types were available, the types were taken from metadata supplied by the sample provider, not from assay-based typing. Samples came from the ongoing ImmuneRACE study (first 160 participants) plus 1,254 subjects from 6 global collaborators. The sample metadata nearly always contained a de-identified subject ID, COVID-19 status, age in years and sex. The dataset comprised deeply sampled blood TCRbeta repertoires from subjects exposed to, actively infected with, or recovered from COVID-19. The prospective study material was composed of cDNA or gDNA derived from T cells, B-cell-depleted T cells, or PBMCs. The repertoires were released in a freely available public database intended as a resource for research on the immune response to SARS-CoV-2.

A second Seattle source provided samples from volunteer blood donors who had recovered from COVID-19. Each collaborating institution followed its own protocols to collect whole blood in K2EDTA tubes. For TCRbeta analysis, collaborators shipped samples in one of three forms: frozen whole blood, isolated PBMCs, or DNA extracted from either of those sample types. Of note for this clone: Its recognized antigen is unknown. No base quality information exists; no much larger clone differs at one position.

The immunoSEQ Assay, a bias-controlled multiplex PCR, was used to amplify TCRbeta CDR3 regions from genomic DNA. In the authors' own workflow: Within the assay, amplification of reference gene primers was used to estimate how many nucleated cells each sample contained. To quantify the absolute abundance of each unique TCRbeta CDR3 rearrangement, sequence reads were collapsed and filtered. Productive Simpson clonality was computed per sample as the square root of Simpson's diversity index over productive rearrangements. The table comes from immuneACCESS by way of TCRdb, which keeps in-frame sequences with V and J called. Part of the clones is missing from these tables; in studies checked, under half for an unresolved V gene and the rest for unknown reasons. V and J calls and clone size are as listed in that table; D and trimming were resolved from the DNA. This sample comprises 150,000 or so clones, around 81% of them detected only once. Approximately 13% of the sample lies in the top ten.

The CDR3 covers 16 residues, taking in both the cysteine and the phenylalanine. CDR3 DNA only is kept here, 48 bases in frame from base 1. The germline V gene specifies LGHNA as CDR1 and YNFKEQ as CDR2. V and J are trimmed by 1 base and 3 bases, and the gene matches miss 5 bases of the junction. What the work shows at the level of the full study, not this receptor alone: The quantity of clinical and demographic metadata differed by source and by participant and was supplied without curation.

This chain joins TRBV4-2 to TRBJ1-3, and 8 bases in between align with TRBD1. The TCR originated in a man between 70 and 80 years old who had recovered from COVID-19. The material sequenced was peripheral blood. The bases read TGTGCCAGCAGCCAAGTTCAGGGGGCCTTTGGAAACACCATATATTTT. Its coded protein is CASSQVQGAFGNTIYF.